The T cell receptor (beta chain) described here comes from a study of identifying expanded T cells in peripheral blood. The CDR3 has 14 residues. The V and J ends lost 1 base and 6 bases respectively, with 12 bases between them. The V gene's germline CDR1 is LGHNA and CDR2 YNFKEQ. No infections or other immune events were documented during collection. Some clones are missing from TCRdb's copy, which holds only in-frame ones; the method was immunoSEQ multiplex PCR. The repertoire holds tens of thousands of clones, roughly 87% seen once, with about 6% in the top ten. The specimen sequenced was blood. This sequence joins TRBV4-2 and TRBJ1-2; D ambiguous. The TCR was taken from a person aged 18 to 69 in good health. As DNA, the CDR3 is TGTGCCAGCAGCCAAGGGAGGGTTCAGAATGGCTACACCTTC. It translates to CASSQGRVQNGYTF.